The clone carrying this T cell receptor (beta chain) was seen more than once but under ten times. The antigen is unknown. The sample comes from a study of T-cell reconstitution after alpha-beta-depleted transplantation in children. Study-level results: Several hundred rapidly expanded clones from non-depleted graft cells reportedly supplied alpha-beta T cells about two months post-transplant.

Preparing the TCRbeta library involved the use of unique molecular identifiers. In TCRdb, the PCR reads were re-called with MiXCR into one record per CDR3 protein. The data show 700,000 to 950,000 distinct CDR3 sequences, about 16% seen once. The V and J ends lost 3 bases and 8 bases, in that order; junction bases with no gene match: 9. CDR1 and CDR2 (germline): SGHDN, FVKESK. The CDR3 consists of 17 residues. The source of this sequence is a male patient younger than 18 who had a stem cell transplant for acute lymphoblastic leukemia, so the T cells may come from the graft donor. Here the sequenced sample was PBMCs, mostly from graft donor cells, taken 360 days after TCRalphabeta/CD19-depleted stem cell transplant. The chain recombines TRBV14 with TRBJ2-1, with 14 bases that match TRBD2. The CDR3 nucleotides read TGTGCCAGCAGCCAGGGGGGACTAGCGGGAGTAATATATGAGCAGTTCTTC. This gives the protein CASSQGGLAGVIYEQFF. The entire variable domain, with the rest obtained from reference TRBV14 and TRBJ2-1, is as follows: EAGVTQFPSHSVIEKGQTVTLRCDPISGHDNLYWYRRVMGKEIKFLLHFVKESKQDESGMPNNRFLAERTGGTYSTLKVQPAELEDSGVYFCASSQGGLAGVIYEQFFGPGTRLTVL.